Detailed here is one T cell receptor beta chain. This clone was detected a few times. Its antigen specificity is not known. It has no much larger one-base neighbor in the sample; base qualities were not kept. These data belong to a study of blood T cell repertoires in COVID-19 (dated by TCRdb to the early 2020s). In terms of the full investigation: Samples covering the acute and convalescent phases of COVID-19 were provided by collaborators in the United States, Italy and Spain. The material from the prospective study consisted of cDNA or gDNA derived from T cells, B-cell-depleted T cells, or PBMCs. Subjects who had been exposed to COVID-19, were actively infected with it, or had recovered from it provided the deeply sampled blood TCRbeta repertoires that made up the dataset. A freely available public database, intended as a resource for researchers studying the immune response to SARS-CoV-2, is where the repertoires were released. Samples came from the ongoing ImmuneRACE study (first 160 participants) plus 1,254 subjects from 6 global collaborators. Nearly every sample came with metadata listing a de-identified subject ID, COVID-19 status, age in years and sex. HLA class I and class II types, where available, came from metadata supplied by the sample provider rather than from assay-based typing.

The study at large found these results: The amount of clinical and demographic metadata varied by source and participant and was provided uncurated.

The CDR3 sequence holds 14 residues, the cysteine and phenylalanine included. Only the CDR3 DNA is retained, 42 bases long and in frame from the first base. Trimming costs V 5 bases and J 4 bases, and their ends lie 14 bases apart. CDR1 and CDR2, looked up from the germline V gene (reference sequence), are SEHNR and FQNEAQ. Each collaborating institution followed its own protocols to collect whole blood in K2EDTA tubes. For TCRbeta analysis, collaborator samples were shipped as frozen whole blood, as isolated PBMCs, or as DNA extracted from either sample type. TCRbeta CDR3 regions were amplified from genomic DNA using the immunoSEQ Assay, a bias-controlled multiplex PCR. On the authors' methods: The number of nucleated cells in each sample was estimated by amplification of reference gene primers within the assay. To quantify the absolute abundance of each unique TCRbeta CDR3 rearrangement, sequence reads were collapsed and filtered. For each sample, productive Simpson clonality was calculated as the square root of Simpson's diversity index across productive rearrangements. Drawn from immuneACCESS, this table holds only the in-frame rearrangements with V and J called that TCRdb kept. Clones are partly lost; checked studies trace under half to an unresolved V gene and leave the rest unexplained. For V, J and clone size, that table is used; D and trimming come from the DNA. For this sample there are 45,000 to 50,000 clones; 83% appear just once. The ten largest clones capture 8% to 10% of the sample.

This TCR was sampled from an elderly man in a cohort sampled during active COVID-19. This chain is built from TRBV7-9 and TRBJ1-2, with the D gene not confidently named. The specimen was peripheral blood. At the DNA level, the sequence is TGTGCCAGCAGCCCCCTATCCGATGGCTATGGCTACACCTTC. Its protein is CASSPLSDGYGYTF.